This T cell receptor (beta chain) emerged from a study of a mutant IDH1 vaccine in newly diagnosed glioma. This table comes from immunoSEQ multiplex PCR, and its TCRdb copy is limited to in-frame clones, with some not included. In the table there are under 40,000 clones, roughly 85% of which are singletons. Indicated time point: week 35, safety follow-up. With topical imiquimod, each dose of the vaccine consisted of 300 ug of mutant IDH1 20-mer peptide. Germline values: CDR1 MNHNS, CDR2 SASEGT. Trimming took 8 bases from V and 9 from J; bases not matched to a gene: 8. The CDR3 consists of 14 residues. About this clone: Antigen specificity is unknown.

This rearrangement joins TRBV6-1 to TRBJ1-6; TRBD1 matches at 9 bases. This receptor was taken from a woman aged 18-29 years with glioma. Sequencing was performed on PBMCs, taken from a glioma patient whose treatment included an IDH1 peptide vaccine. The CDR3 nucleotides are TGTGCCAGCGTGGGGGACAGGGAGATTTCACCCCTCCACTTT. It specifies CASVGDREISPLHF.